This T cell receptor beta chain comes out of a study of memory B cells and T cells in multiple sclerosis. Assay: immunoSEQ multiplex PCR; the TCRdb copy retains only in-frame clones and omits some. The sample carries 46,000 or so clones, roughly 82% recorded once. After stimulus-free culture, autoproliferating CFSE-dim and non-proliferating CFSE-high T cells were sequenced separately. About 50 million CFSE-labeled PBMCs were cultured 6 to 7 days unstimulated, then replicate wells were pooled. PBMCs were labeled with approximately 0.53 uM CFSE and cultured without exogenous stimuli. Germline CDR1 MNHEY, CDR2 SVGAGI. This CDR3 spans 15 amino acids. The V and J ends lost 6 bases and 0 bases respectively, with 11 bases between them. Study results and caveats: Normalization was needed because clone-set size differences affected shared clonotype counts.

Only a few counts were recorded for this clone. The antigen is undetermined. This clonotype originated in a human donor with multiple sclerosis. The chain employs TRBV6-5 and TRBJ2-2; D possibly uses TRBD1 or TRBD2 (5 bases each). Material: PBMCs from blood kept in culture. The CDR3 nucleotides are TGTGCCAGCAGATCCGGGACGTCGAACACCGGGGAGCTGTTTTTT. This codes for CASRSGTSNTGELFF.